This T cell receptor (beta chain) appears in the sequencing data of a study of cytomegalovirus exposure and HLA in healthy donors (TCRdb year 2017). Study-wide context: An earlier analysis of roughly 500 of the donors reported about 260 Gb of sequence data and roughly 120 million unique TCR beta sequences obtained from around 190 million T cells. High-throughput TCR immunosequencing, statistical association of individual TCRs with disease status, and machine learning were combined to predict cytomegalovirus infection status. Donor age, sex, ethnicity and CMV serostatus were compiled together with the repertoire data. Among the approximately 400 genotyped donors, around 81% belonged to the genetic ancestry cluster associated with self-reported Caucasian donors. The number of donors typed differed by locus, with roughly 620-630 for A, B, C, DRB1 and DQB1, 522 for DQA1, approximately 570 for DPA1, and roughly 450 for DPB1. Four or five DR-DQ haplotypes were handled as single units for association and clustering because linkage in the cohort was strong. About 320 gigabases of sequencing data and roughly 90 million unique TCR sequences were included in an early release covering roughly 600 HLA-typed donors. Rather than using new phenotypic data, the later analysis identified candidate immune exposures from TCR beta sequences and from how often those sequences occurred across donors. The study aimed to test whether cataloging public T cell receptors could reveal signatures of past pathogen exposure. In a later analysis, previously published TCR beta repertoires from about 670 donors were re-analyzed and high-resolution HLA genotyping was added so that TCR occurrence patterns could be studied. Among about 400 genotyped donors of the cohort, an average of approximately 220,000 unique TCR beta nucleotide sequences was sequenced per donor, of which 15% to 20% were non-productive. A later genetic analysis took genome-wide SNP genotypes for about 55% of the roughly 700 donors and used that subset as a discovery cohort. To decide whether each TCR beta V gene segment behaved as functional or pseudogenic, an earlier analysis of fewer than 750 of the donors relied on high-throughput TCR beta sequencing. Both class I and class II loci were covered by HLA typing, at four-digit resolution. A separate validation cohort of 100 to 150 different subjects was used in addition to the roughly 720-subject first cohort. All discovery cohort repertoires had been generated on a single sequencing platform. The T cell repertoires of some 670 subjects were profiled by immunosequencing and related to cytomegalovirus serostatus. What the research found in general, with its limitations: A cluster of highly shared sequence variants was judged likely to represent a technical artifact of the sequencing pipeline. Most TCR sequences were seen in very few donors, while some public TCRs were found in many individuals. Some IMGT-functional V segments, including TRBV6-2 and TRBV6-3, could not be distinguished by the 87-base-pair reads and were therefore excluded. A further reported finding was that TCR beta sequences accurately predicted the HLA-A and HLA-B alleles for most subjects in the first cohort. Three of the identified cytomegalovirus-associated TCR beta chains were confirmed in vitro to be specific for cytomegalovirus antigens. In a later analysis, HLA-associated TCR beta chains showed more clonal expansion and lower generation probabilities than non-associated chains that were equally common. In a later analysis, several top co-occurrence clusters were reported to appear linked to parvovirus B19, influenza, CMV and Epstein-Barr virus. The classifier was reported to diagnose cytomegalovirus status with high specificity and sensitivity in both the original cohort and the validation cohort. Because some donors lacked HLA typing at each locus, the association tests relied only on the typed subset. Specific HLA alleles were associated with 15,000 to 20,000 TCR beta sequences at a false discovery rate of 0.05 in a later analysis. The authors suggested that the approach could potentially be generalized to other disease states and immunological phenotypes. An association between a missense DCLRE1C variant and V-gene and J-gene trimming of TCR beta chains was found in a later genetic analysis and replicated in an independent cohort. In a later analysis, the rate of TCR association differed among HLA loci, with DRB1 alleles having the most associated TCRs and HLA-C alleles having the fewest. A later analysis found that most CMV-associated TCR beta chains appeared HLA-restricted, with HLA associations seemingly driven largely by CMV exposure. The study gave a list of under 200 TCR beta chains associated with cytomegalovirus. Assigning TCR associations to individual alleles was difficult when HLA alleles, especially DR and DQ, strongly co-occurred. In an earlier analysis of 587 of the donors, most TCR beta V segments appeared in productive rearrangements about 87% or about 30% of the time, broadly matching IMGT annotations. Immune exposure information for the cohort was limited to CMV serostatus. Correlated functional status among segregating V segments might be attributable to linkage disequilibrium, but an unknown experimental factor could not be ruled out. Because counts were too low, 15 to 20 rarely observed V segments, including chromosome 9 orphons, were excluded from the earlier analysis of some 540 of the donors. Only TCR beta chains were sequenced in this cohort, and the absence of alpha or paired-chain data limited detectable features. Presence/absence analyses assumed roughly uniform sequencing depth across donors, an assumption that may not hold. A later genetic analysis reported fewer N-insertions in productive TCRs among donors in an Asian-associated ancestry cluster than the 666-donor mean.

Points on this clone: Its antigen is still unknown. One end of the junction fails to match germline, which may point to a read error.

The cohort comprised 666 healthy bone marrow donors. At the time of sampling, every cohort member was nominally healthy, though immune exposures that went unrecorded were likely present. The donor tested CMV seronegative, placing the donor among the 352 seronegative members of the cohort. Each donor provided a peripheral blood sample, and peripheral blood mononuclear cells were used for TCR beta sequencing. The Qiagen DNeasy Blood Extraction Kit was used to extract genomic DNA from the blood cell samples. The receptor library was made with the immunoSEQ multiplex PCR assay. A mixture of 60 forward primers for TCR Vbeta segments and 13 reverse primers for TCR Jbeta segments was used in the multiplex PCR. A multiplex PCR assay on genomic DNA amplified the CDR3 region of rearranged TCR beta genes. Amplified TCR beta libraries were sequenced as 87-base-pair reads on the Illumina HiSeq System. The study's processing was this. A later analysis counted some 74 million unique TCR beta chains across the 650 to 800 repertoires, and some 11 million of these chains were shared by at least two donors. A nearest-neighbor algorithm error-corrected the raw reads and collapsed the reads into unique sequences, merging closely related sequences to remove PCR and sequencing errors. CDR3 sequences were aligned to IMGT reference sequences to assign V, D and J gene segments. For a sequence to be retained, a match of at least six nucleotides to both a V gene segment and a J gene segment was required. A rearrangement was called productive if the CDR3 had no stop codons and remained in frame with V and J, and every other rearrangement was called non-productive. Following IMGT convention, CDR3 was defined as the stretch from the second conserved V-encoded cysteine to the conserved J-encoded phenylalanine. Sequences without an unambiguous match to a single V gene segment were excluded from the earlier analysis of about 630 of the donors. An earlier analysis of 587 of the donors called V segments functional above 56.7% productive rearrangements and segregating when the between-donor standard deviation exceeded 5%. A statistical classification framework was developed to diagnose cytomegalovirus status using the catalog of TCR beta chain sequences. In a later analysis, TCR nucleotide sequences were compared against IMGT/GENE-DB human TR gene sequences so that V and J genes could be assigned. In a later analysis, CDR3 sequences and most-parsimonious VDJ recombination scenarios were assigned using the TCRdist pipeline. In a later analysis, every TCR beta chain was defined by the combination of its CDR3 amino acid sequence and its V-gene family, and reads without a unique V-gene family were dropped. A later analysis removed 592 highly shared, low-generation-probability nucleotide sequences to deal with suspected cross-contamination and a sequencing artifact. For each public chain, a later analysis derived a clonal expansion index from normalized ranks of inferred template counts within each repertoire. A later analysis computed generation probabilities with a VDJ recombination model fitted to out-of-frame rearrangements, and checked the results against IGoR. In a later analysis, TCR-TCR, TCR-HLA and TCR-CMV co-occurrence was scored with hypergeometric tests, and a repertoire-size bias correction was applied to TCR pairs. In a later analysis, false discovery rates were estimated by permuting HLA or CMV assignments 20 times. In a later analysis, co-occurring TCRs were grouped using DBSCAN, and TCRdist sequence similarity was added for clustering within HLA-allele-positive subsets. For co-occurrence clustering, repertoires with fewer than 30,000 or more than 120,000 public chains were excluded, along with about five repertoires with anomalous nucleotide sharing. The table was pulled from immuneACCESS by TCRdb, which kept in-frame rearrangements only. Such tables lose some clones; where checked, under half of the loss comes from unresolved V genes, and the rest has no known cause. V and J calls and clone size are as listed in that table; D and trimming were resolved from the DNA. Present in this sample are about 160,000 clones, less than 80% of which were seen just once. The top ten clones comprise 2.1% of the sample.

CDR1 and CDR2, looked up from the germline V gene (reference sequence), are SSHAT and FNYEAQ. The CDR3 runs 14 residues from the cysteine to the phenylalanine. The retained sequence is limited to the CDR3, 42 bases, with the frame set at the first base. This TCR came from a man aged 35-49 years in good health and CMV-seronegative. The V and J genes are TRBV7-7 and TRBJ2-2; matching of 6 bases hints at TRBD1 as the D gene. The sequencing sample was made of PBMCs. The encoded CDR3 is CASSGQSNTGELFF. The DNA reads as follows: TGTGCTAGCAGCGGACAGTCGAACACCGGGGAGCTGTTTTTT.